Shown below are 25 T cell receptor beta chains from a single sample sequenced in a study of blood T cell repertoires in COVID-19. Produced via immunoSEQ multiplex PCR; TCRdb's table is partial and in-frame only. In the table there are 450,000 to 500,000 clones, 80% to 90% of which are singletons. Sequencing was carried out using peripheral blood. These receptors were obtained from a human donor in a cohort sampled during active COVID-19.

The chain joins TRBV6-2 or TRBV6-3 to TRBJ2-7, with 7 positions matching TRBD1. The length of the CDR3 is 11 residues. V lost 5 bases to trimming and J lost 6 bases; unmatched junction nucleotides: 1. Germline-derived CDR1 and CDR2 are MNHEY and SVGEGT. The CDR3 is CASSDRVEQYF. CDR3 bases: TGTGCCAGCAGTGACAGGGTCGAGCAGTACTTC.

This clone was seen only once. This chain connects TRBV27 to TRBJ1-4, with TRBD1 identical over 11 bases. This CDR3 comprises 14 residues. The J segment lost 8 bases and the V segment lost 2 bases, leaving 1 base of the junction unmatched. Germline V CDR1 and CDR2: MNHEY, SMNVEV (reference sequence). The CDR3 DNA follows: TGTGCCAGCAGTTTAAGGACAGGGGGCGAAAAACTGTTTTTT. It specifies CASSLRTGGEKLFF.

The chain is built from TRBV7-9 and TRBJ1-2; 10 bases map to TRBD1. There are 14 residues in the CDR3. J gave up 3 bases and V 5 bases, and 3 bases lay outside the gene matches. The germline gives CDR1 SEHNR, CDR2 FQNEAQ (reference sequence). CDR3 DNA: TGTGCCAGCAGCGCGGGACAGGGGTACTATGGCTACACCTTC. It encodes CASSAGQGYYGYTF.

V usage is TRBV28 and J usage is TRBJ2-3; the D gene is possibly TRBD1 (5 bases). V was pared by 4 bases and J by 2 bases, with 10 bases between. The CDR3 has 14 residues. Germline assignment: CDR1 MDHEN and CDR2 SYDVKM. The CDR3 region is CASSYVGDTDTQYF. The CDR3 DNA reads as TGTGCCAGCAGTTATGTAGGGGACACAGATACGCAGTATTTT. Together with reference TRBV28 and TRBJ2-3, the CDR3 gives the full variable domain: DVKVTQSSRYLVKRTGEKVFLECVQDMDHENMFWYRQDPGLGLRLIYFSYDVKMKEKGDIPEGYSVSREKKERFSLILESASTNQTSMYLCASSYVGDTDTQYFGPGTRLTVL.

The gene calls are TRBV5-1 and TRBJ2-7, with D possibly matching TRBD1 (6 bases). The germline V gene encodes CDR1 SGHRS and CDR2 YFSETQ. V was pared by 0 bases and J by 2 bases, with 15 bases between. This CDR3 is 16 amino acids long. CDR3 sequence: CASSLARGPLTYEQYF. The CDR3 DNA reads TGCGCCAGCAGCTTGGCCAGGGGTCCGCTAACCTACGAGCAGTACTTC.

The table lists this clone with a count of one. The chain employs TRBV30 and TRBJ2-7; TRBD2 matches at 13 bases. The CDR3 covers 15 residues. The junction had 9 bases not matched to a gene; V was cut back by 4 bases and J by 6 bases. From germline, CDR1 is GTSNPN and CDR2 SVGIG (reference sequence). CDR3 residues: CAWKKGLAGLSEQYF. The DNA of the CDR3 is TGTGCCTGGAAGAAGGGACTAGCGGGATTATCCGAGCAGTACTTC.

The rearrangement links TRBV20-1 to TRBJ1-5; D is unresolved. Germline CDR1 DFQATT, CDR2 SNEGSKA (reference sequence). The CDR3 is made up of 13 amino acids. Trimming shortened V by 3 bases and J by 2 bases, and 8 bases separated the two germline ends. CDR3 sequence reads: CSASCRGNQPQHF. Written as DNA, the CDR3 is TGCAGTGCTAGTTGCCGGGGCAATCAGCCCCAGCATTTT.

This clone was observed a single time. As DNA, the CDR3 is TGTGCCACCAAGTCGGGACAGGGAGCAGGGGAGCTGTTTTTT. Protein: CATKSGQGAGELFF. The chain has TRBV2 and TRBJ2-2; TRBD1 matches 9 bases. This CDR3 region has 14 residues. Trimming took 10 bases from V and 8 from J; bases not matched to a gene: 11. The germline V gene has CDR1 SNHLY and CDR2 FYNNEI.

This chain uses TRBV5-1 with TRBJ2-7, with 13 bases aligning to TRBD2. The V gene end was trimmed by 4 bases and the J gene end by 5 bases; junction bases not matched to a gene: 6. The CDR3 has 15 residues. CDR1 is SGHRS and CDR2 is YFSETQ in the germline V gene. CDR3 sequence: CASSVGLAGIDEQYF. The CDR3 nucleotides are TGCGCCAGCAGCGTGGGACTAGCGGGAATCGACGAGCAGTACTTC.

The CDR3 region has the DNA TGTGCCAGCAGCTTACGTTGGCGGGACAGAGATACGCAGTATTTT. This gives the protein CASSLRWRDRDTQYF. The chain combines TRBV7-2 with TRBJ2-3, with D possibly being TRBD1 (7 bases). Trimming shortened V by 2 bases and J by 5 bases, and 14 bases separated the two germline ends. Germline V gene sequence: CDR1 SGHTA, CDR2 FQGNSA. The CDR3 runs 15 residues.

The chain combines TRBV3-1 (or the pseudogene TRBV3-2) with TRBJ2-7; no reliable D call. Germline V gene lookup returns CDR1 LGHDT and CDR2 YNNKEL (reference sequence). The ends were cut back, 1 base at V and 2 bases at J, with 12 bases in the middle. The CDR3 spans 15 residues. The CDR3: CASSQVFSTAYEQYF. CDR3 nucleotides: TGTGCCAGCAGCCAAGTCTTCAGTACCGCCTACGAGCAGTACTTC.

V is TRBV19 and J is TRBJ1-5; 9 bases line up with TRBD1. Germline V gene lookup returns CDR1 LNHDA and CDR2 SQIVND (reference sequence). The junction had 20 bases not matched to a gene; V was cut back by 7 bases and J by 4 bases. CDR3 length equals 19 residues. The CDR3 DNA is TGTGCCAGTATCCCGGGACAGGGTCCTATTCCAGGGGCGAATCAGCCCCAGCATTTT. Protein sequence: CASIPGQGPIPGANQPQHF.

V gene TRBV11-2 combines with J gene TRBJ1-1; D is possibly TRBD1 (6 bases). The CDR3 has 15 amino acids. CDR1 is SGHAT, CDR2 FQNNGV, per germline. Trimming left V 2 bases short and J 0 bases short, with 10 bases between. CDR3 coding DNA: TGTGCCAGCAGCTTAATGACAGGCTTGAACACTGAAGCTTTCTTT. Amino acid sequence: CASSLMTGLNTEAFF.

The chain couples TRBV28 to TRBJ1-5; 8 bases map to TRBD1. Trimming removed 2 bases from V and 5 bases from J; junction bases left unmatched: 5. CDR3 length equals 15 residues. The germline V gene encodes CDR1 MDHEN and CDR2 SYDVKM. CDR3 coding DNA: TGTGCCAGCAGTTTAGGACAGGGTTCCTATCAGCCCCAGCATTTT. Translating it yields CASSLGQGSYQPQHF.

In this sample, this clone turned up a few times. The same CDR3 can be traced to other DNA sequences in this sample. The DNA for the CDR3 is TGTGCCAGCACCCACGACGGGGAAAAACTGTTTTTT. This encodes CASTHDGEKLFF. The chain employs TRBV6-5 and TRBJ1-4, with D unclear. The CDR3 consists of 12 residues. Germline CDR1 and CDR2: MNHEY and SVGAGI. V was shortened by 7 bases and J by 8 bases, with 11 bases between the two germline ends.

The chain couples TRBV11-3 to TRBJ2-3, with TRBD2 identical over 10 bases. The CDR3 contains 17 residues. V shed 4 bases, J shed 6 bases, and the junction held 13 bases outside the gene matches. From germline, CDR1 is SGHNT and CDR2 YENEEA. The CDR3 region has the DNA TGTGCCAGCAGCTCGAGGGGTAGCGGGAGGCCCGGCGATACGCAGTATTTT. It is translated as CASSSRGSGRPGDTQYF.

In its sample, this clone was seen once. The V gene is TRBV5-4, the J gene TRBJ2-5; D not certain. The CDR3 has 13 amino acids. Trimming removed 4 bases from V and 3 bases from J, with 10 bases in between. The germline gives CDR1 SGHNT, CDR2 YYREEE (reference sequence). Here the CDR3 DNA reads TGTGCCAGCAGCCCTCGGTCCAAAGAGACCCAGTACTTC. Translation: CASSPRSKETQYF.

Written as DNA, the CDR3 is TGCGGCTCCCGGGACAGGGGATTTGGAAACACCATATATTTT. Encoded protein: CGSRDRGFGNTIYF. The J gene is TRBJ1-3, the V gene TRBV29-1, with TRBD1 identical over 10 bases. Germline CDR1 and CDR2: SQVTM and ANQGSEA. The CDR3 has 14 amino acids.

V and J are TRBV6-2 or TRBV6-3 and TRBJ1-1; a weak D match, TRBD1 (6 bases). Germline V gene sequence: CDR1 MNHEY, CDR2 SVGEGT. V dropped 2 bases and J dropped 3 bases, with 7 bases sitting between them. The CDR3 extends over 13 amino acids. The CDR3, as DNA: TGTGCCAGCAGTTACGGGGGCGACACTGAAGCTTTCTTT. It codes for CASSYGGDTEAFF.

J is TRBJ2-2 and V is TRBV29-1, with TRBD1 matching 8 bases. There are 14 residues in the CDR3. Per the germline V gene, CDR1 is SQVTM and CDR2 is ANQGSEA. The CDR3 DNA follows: TGCAGTGTCGGCGGACAGGGAGCAACCGGGGAGCTGTTTTTT. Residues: CSVGGQGATGELFF.

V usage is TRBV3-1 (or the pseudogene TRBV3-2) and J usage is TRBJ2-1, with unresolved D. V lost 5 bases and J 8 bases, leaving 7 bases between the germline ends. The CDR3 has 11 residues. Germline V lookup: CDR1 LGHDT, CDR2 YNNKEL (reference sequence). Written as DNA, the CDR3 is TGTGCCAGCAGCATCCGGGATGAGCAGTTCTTC. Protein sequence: CASSIRDEQFF.

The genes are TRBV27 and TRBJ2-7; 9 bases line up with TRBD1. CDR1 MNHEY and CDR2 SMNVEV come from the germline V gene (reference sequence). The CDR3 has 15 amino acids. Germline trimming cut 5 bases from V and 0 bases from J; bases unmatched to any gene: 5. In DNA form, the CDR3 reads TGTGCCAGCAGTCCCCGGGACAGGGCCTCCTACGAGCAGTACTTC. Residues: CASSPRDRASYEQYF.

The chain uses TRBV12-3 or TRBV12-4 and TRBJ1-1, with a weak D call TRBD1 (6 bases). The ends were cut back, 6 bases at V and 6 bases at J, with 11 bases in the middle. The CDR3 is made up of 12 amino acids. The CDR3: CASRSGASEAFF. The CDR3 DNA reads TGTGCCAGCAGGTCAGGGGCCTCTGAAGCTTTCTTT.

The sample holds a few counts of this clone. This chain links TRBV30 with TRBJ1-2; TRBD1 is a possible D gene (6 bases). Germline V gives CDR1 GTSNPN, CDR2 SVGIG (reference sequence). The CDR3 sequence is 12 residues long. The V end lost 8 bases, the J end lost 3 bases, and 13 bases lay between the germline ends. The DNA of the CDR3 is TGTGCCCGATCACAGGGTGACTATGGCTACACCTTC. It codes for CARSQGDYGYTF.

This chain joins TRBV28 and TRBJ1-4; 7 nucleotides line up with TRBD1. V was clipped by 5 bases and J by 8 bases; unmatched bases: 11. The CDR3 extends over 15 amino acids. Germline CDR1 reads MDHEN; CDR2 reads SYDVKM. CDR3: CASSLSDRPSEKLFF. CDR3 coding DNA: TGTGCCAGCAGTCTCTCGGACAGGCCCTCAGAAAAACTGTTTTTT. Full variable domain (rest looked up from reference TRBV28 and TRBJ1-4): DVKVTQSSRYLVKRTGEKVFLECVQDMDHENMFWYRQDPGLGLRLIYFSYDVKMKEKGDIPEGYSVSREKKERFSLILESASTNQTSMYLCASSLSDRPSEKLFFGSGTQLSVL.